This entry lists 23 T cell receptor beta chains sequenced from one sample in a study of shared clonotypes between healthy human individuals. Only in-frame clones appear in the TCRdb table, and some are missing; sequencing was by immunoSEQ multiplex PCR. The repertoire includes roughly 720,000 clones, 90% of them detected once, and about a third sits in the top ten. The sample taken for sequencing was memory CD8+ T cells from PBMCs. Noted subset: CD45RO+ cells pooled with CCR7-negative TemRA cells. The receptors originated from a man aged 18 to 35 in good health. Some clones in this sample may be carry-over from other donors' samples.

This chain uses TRBV19 with TRBJ2-1, with 9 bases fitting TRBD1. Germline assignment: CDR1 LNHDA and CDR2 SQIVND (reference sequence). V dropped 6 bases and J dropped 0; count of bases not matched to a gene: 3. CDR3 length equals 15 residues. The CDR3 loop reads CASRQGASSYNEQFF. The CDR3, as DNA: TGTGCCAGTAGACAGGGGGCGAGCTCCTACAATGAGCAGTTCTTC.

The chain links TRBV19 to TRBJ2-7; TRBD1 agrees at 9 bases. Trimming took 5 bases from V and 3 from J; bases not matched to a gene: 11. Germline-derived CDR1 and CDR2 are LNHDA and SQIVND (reference sequence). The CDR3 contains 16 residues. CDR3 sequence reads: CASSPPRTGAIYEQYF. The CDR3 bases are TGTGCCAGTAGTCCTCCCCGGACAGGGGCCATCTACGAGCAGTACTTC.

This clone was seen only once. The genes are TRBV10-3 and TRBJ1-1; perhaps TRBD1 as D (5 bases). The germline gives CDR1 ENHRY, CDR2 SYGVKD. The length of the CDR3 is 14 residues. The germline V and J ends were trimmed by 7 bases and 3 bases, with 15 bases remaining between them. The DNA for the CDR3 is TGTGCCATCATTGGTTCCGCGGGGGACACTGAAGCTTTCTTT. The encoded protein is CAIIGSAGDTEAFF.

This rearrangement joins TRBV28 to TRBJ1-5, with D perhaps matching TRBD1 (6 bases). CDR3 length: 15 amino acids. Germline lookup yields CDR1 MDHEN and CDR2 SYDVKM. Trimming shortened V by 2 bases and J by 4 bases, and 12 bases separated the two germline ends. For the CDR3, the DNA is TGTGCCAGCAGTTTACCCGTCCAGGGGAATCAGCCCCAGCATTTT. Protein sequence: CASSLPVQGNQPQHF.

The chain is built from TRBV27 and TRBJ2-2; D may match TRBD1 or TRBD2 (6 bases each). The V and J ends lost 8 bases and 2 bases respectively, with 18 bases between them. This CDR3 has 16 amino acids. Germline values: CDR1 MNHEY, CDR2 SMNVEV (reference sequence). CDR3 DNA sequence: TGTGCCAGCGGCCTCAGGGGACTCCCAAACACCGGGGAGCTGTTTTTT. This gives the protein CASGLRGLPNTGELFF.

The gene calls are TRBV5-4 and TRBJ1-1, with D perhaps matching TRBD1 (6 bases). Trimming removed 4 bases at V and 0 bases at J, with 13 bases between. The CDR3 consists of 15 residues. Germline V gives CDR1 SGHNT, CDR2 YYREEE (reference sequence). For the CDR3, the DNA is TGTGCCAGCAGCGGCGAACAGGGACTGAACACTGAAGCTTTCTTT. Protein sequence: CASSGEQGLNTEAFF.

This sequence joins TRBV28 and TRBJ2-3, with 8 bases matching TRBD2. The CDR3 runs to 14 residues. V dropped 9 bases and J dropped 3; count of bases not matched to a gene: 8. Looked up from germline, CDR1 is MDHEN and CDR2 is SYDVKM. The CDR3 loop is CASGPGRETDTQYF. As DNA, the CDR3 is TGTGCCAGTGGCCCCGGGAGGGAGACAGATACGCAGTATTTT. The variable domain in full, completed from reference TRBV28 and TRBJ2-3, reads DVKVTQSSRYLVKRTGEKVFLECVQDMDHENMFWYRQDPGLGLRLIYFSYDVKMKEKGDIPEGYSVSREKKERFSLILESASTNQTSMYLCASGPGRETDTQYFGPGTRLTVL.

The rearrangement joins TRBV28 to TRBJ2-2, with D perhaps given as TRBD1 or TRBD2 (6 bases each). The CDR3 totals 14 residues. Germline CDR1 is MDHEN and CDR2 is SYDVKM. Trimming took off 2 bases at V and 7 bases at J, with 11 bases between the two ends. In nucleotides, the CDR3 is TGTGCCAGCAGTTTAACCAGGGGACTCGGGGAGCTGTTTTTT. Amino acids: CASSLTRGLGELFF. The full variable domain, in which reference TRBV28 and TRBJ2-2 provide the parts outside the CDR3, is DVKVTQSSRYLVKRTGEKVFLECVQDMDHENMFWYRQDPGLGLRLIYFSYDVKMKEKGDIPEGYSVSREKKERFSLILESASTNQTSMYLCASSLTRGLGELFFGEGSRLTVL.

This clone was detected a few times. The chain has TRBV4-1 and TRBJ1-2; 7 nucleotides agree with TRBD1. This CDR3 spans 14 amino acids. V shed 5 bases, J shed 10 bases, and the junction held 13 bases outside the gene matches. Germline V gene lookup returns CDR1 MGHRA and CDR2 YSYEKL. Written as DNA, the CDR3 is TGCGCCAGCAGCATACTTGGGGCAGGGGGTGACTACACCTTC. This translates into CASSILGAGGDYTF.

This sequence joins TRBV7-9 and TRBJ2-5; 7 bases align to TRBD1. Germline values: CDR1 SEHNR, CDR2 FQNEAQ (reference sequence). The J segment lost 1 base and the V segment lost 4 bases, leaving 3 bases of the junction unmatched. The CDR3 contains 14 residues. The DNA for the CDR3 is TGTGCCAGCAGCTACGGGACAGCCCAAGAGACCCAGTACTTC. Residues: CASSYGTAQETQYF.

The CDR3 reads CASDRDHLGRVHYGYTF. The CDR3 DNA follows: TGTGCCAGCGACAGGGACCATTTGGGCAGGGTCCACTATGGCTACACCTTC. The chain couples TRBV7-9 to TRBJ1-2; 7 positions agree with TRBD1. This CDR3 is 17 amino acids long. Germline values: CDR1 SEHNR, CDR2 FQNEAQ (reference sequence). V shed 8 bases and J 3 bases; nucleotides not matched to a gene: 18.

This clone was detected only once. The chain is built from TRBV27 and TRBJ2-2; 9 nucleotides align to TRBD1. The CDR3 totals 19 residues. The germline gives CDR1 MNHEY, CDR2 SMNVEV (reference sequence). Trimming removed 0 bases from V and 6 bases from J; junction bases left unmatched: 14. The CDR3: CASSLSYAKRTGEPGELFF. The CDR3 DNA reads TGTGCCAGCAGTTTATCTTATGCTAAACGGACAGGGGAGCCCGGGGAGCTGTTTTTT.

The chain carries TRBV9 and TRBJ1-1; TRBD1 aligns across 8 bases. The CDR3 spans 14 residues. CDR1 is SGDLS and CDR2 is YYNGEE in the germline V gene. The V segment lost 3 bases and the J segment 4 bases; nucleotides outside the gene matches: 5. CDR3 protein: CASSASGGSTEAFF. The CDR3 DNA sequence: TGTGCCAGCAGCGCCTCAGGGGGCAGCACTGAAGCTTTCTTT.

The chain joins TRBV11-2 to TRBJ2-7; TRBD2 matches at 9 bases. The CDR3 spans 15 residues. V was clipped by 2 bases and J by 3 bases; unmatched bases: 5. Germline V CDR1 and CDR2: SGHAT, FQNNGV. DNA of the CDR3: TGTGCCAGCAGCTTACGAGCGGGAGGCCTCTACGAGCAGTACTTC. Its protein product is CASSLRAGGLYEQYF.

The rearrangement joins TRBV19 to TRBJ1-2, with 7 positions matching TRBD1. CDR3 size: 14 residues. With V trimmed by 4 bases and J by 5 bases, 7 bases remained unmatched. CDR1 is LNHDA, CDR2 SQIVND, per germline (reference sequence). DNA of the CDR3: TGTGCCAGTAGTACGTTACAGGGGTTTTATGGCTACACCTTC. Protein: CASSTLQGFYGYTF.

V usage is TRBV20-1 and J usage is TRBJ2-1, with D unclear. Trimming cost V 6 bases and J 3 bases, with 6 bases left between them. CDR3 size: 11 residues. Germline CDR1 and CDR2: DFQATT and SNEGSKA (reference sequence). Here the CDR3 reads CSAPHYNEQFF. The CDR3 bases are TGCAGTGCCCCCCACTACAATGAGCAGTTCTTC.

The chain uses TRBV4-3 and TRBJ1-3; 7 nucleotides agree with TRBD1. CDR1 and CDR2 from the germline V gene are LGHNA and YSLEER. This CDR3 is 19 amino acids long. Unmatched junction bases numbered 12, after V lost 1 base and J lost 0 bases. The CDR3 loop reads CASSQVWHTGEDSGNTIYF. The CDR3 DNA reads as TGCGCCAGCAGCCAAGTTTGGCACACAGGGGAGGACTCTGGAAACACCATATATTTT.

The rearrangement joins TRBV4-1 to TRBJ2-2, with D possibly matching TRBD2 (6 bases). Between the trimmed V and J ends, which lost 4 bases and 7 bases, there was a span of 16 bases. The germline CDR1 and CDR2 sequences are MGHRA and YSYEKL. This CDR3 spans 15 amino acids. The CDR3 loop is CASSPIQTSGGELFF. The CDR3 DNA sequence: TGCGCCAGCAGCCCTATCCAGACTAGTGGCGGGGAGCTGTTTTTT.

The CDR3 here is CSVERAVNTGELFF. The CDR3 DNA is TGCAGCGTTGAGAGAGCCGTGAACACCGGGGAGCTGTTTTTT. V and J are TRBV29-1 and TRBJ2-2; D call uncertain. The ends were cut back, 3 bases at V and 1 base at J, with 9 bases in the middle. The CDR3 has 14 amino acids. Germline V gene sequence: CDR1 SQVTM, CDR2 ANQGSEA.

V and J are TRBV4-3 and TRBJ2-7; possibly TRBD1 for D (5 bases). This CDR3 contains 16 residues. Germline CDR1 reads LGHNA; CDR2 reads YSLEER. V lost 1 base, J lost 2 bases, and 15 bases lay in between. In DNA, the CDR3 is TGCGCCAGCAGCCAAGTAGGTCAGGGTTGGACCTACGAGCAGTACTTC. This codes for CASSQVGQGWTYEQYF.

The V and J genes are TRBV28 and TRBJ2-3; perhaps TRBD2 as D (5 bases). Germline V gives CDR1 MDHEN, CDR2 SYDVKM. CDR3 size: 11 residues. With 7 bases removed from V and 6 bases from J, the gap between germline ends came to 8 bases. The CDR3 here is CASTRGDTQYF. CDR3 bases: TGTGCCAGCACCCGGGGTGATACGCAGTATTTT.

The sample holds one count of this clone. The genes are TRBV5-1 and TRBJ2-7; no definite D call. Deletions cut 4 bases from V and 1 base from J, with 12 bases between. The CDR3 length is 14 residues. CDR1 SGHRS and CDR2 YFSETQ come from the germline V gene. The CDR3 protein is CASSPEPKSYEQYF. CDR3 coding DNA: TGCGCCAGCAGCCCCGAGCCAAAATCCTACGAGCAGTACTTC.

This clone was picked up one time. This sequence joins TRBV18 and TRBJ1-4; D remains unclear. This CDR3 spans 12 amino acids. Trimming removed 6 bases from V and 11 bases from J, with 13 bases in between. The germline V gene encodes CDR1 KGHSH and CDR2 LQKENI. The CDR3 loop reads CASSPDPRKLFF. CDR3 in DNA: TGTGCCAGCTCCCCGGACCCGAGGAAACTGTTTTTT.